Presented here are 27 T cell receptor beta chains from one specimen sequenced in a study of cytomegalovirus exposure and HLA in healthy donors. The PCR contained 60 Vbeta and 13 Jbeta primers. Profiling relied on immunoSEQ multiplex PCR, and the TCRdb table lists in-frame clones only, not all of them. The sample includes roughly 240,000 clones, roughly 78% of them seen just once. Sequences were obtained from PBMCs. Source of these receptors: a boy between 10 and 17 years old in good health and CMV-seronegative.

The J gene is TRBJ1-1, the V gene TRBV7-9; 9 bases agree with TRBD1. CDR1 SEHNR and CDR2 FQNEAQ come from the germline V gene (reference sequence). Trimming removed 5 bases from V and 2 bases from J; junction bases left unmatched: 9. This CDR3 contains 16 residues. The DNA for the CDR3 is TGTGCCAGCAGCAGGACAGGGGAGATCCTTAACACTGAAGCTTTCTTT. Its translation: CASSRTGEILNTEAFF.

V is TRBV30 and J is TRBJ1-1; perhaps TRBD1 as D (5 bases). CDR1 is GTSNPN, CDR2 SVGIG, per germline (reference sequence). The CDR3 is 13 residues long. V dropped 5 bases and J dropped 1 base, with 11 bases sitting between them. The CDR3: CAWAGRPNTEAFF. The CDR3 nucleotides are TGTGCCTGGGCGGGACGGCCGAACACTGAAGCTTTCTTT.

The table lists this clone with a count of one. The V and J genes are TRBV5-6 and TRBJ2-2; 9 bases agree with TRBD1. The J segment lost 6 bases and the V segment lost 1 base, leaving 7 bases of the junction unmatched. CDR3 length: 16 residues. The germline V gene encodes CDR1 SGHDT and CDR2 YYEEEE. CDR3 in amino acids: CASSLYGQGFSGELFF. The CDR3 DNA is TGTGCCAGCAGCTTGTATGGACAGGGGTTTTCCGGGGAGCTGTTTTTT.

The chain uses TRBV5-1 and TRBJ2-3; D unclear. V lost 2 bases and J lost 1, with 11 bases in between. Germline-derived CDR1 and CDR2 are SGHRS and YFSETQ. This CDR3 has 15 amino acids. CDR3 loop: CASSFGSLGTDTQYF. For the CDR3, the DNA is TGCGCCAGCAGCTTCGGAAGCCTAGGCACAGATACGCAGTATTTT.

The chain is built from TRBV29-1 and TRBJ1-1; 9 nucleotides agree with TRBD1. The length of the CDR3 is 12 residues. CDR1 and CDR2 from the germline V gene are SQVTM and ANQGSEA. The J segment lost 8 bases and the V segment lost 4 bases, leaving 5 bases of the junction unmatched. CDR3 nucleotide sequence: TGCAGCGTTGCGGTACAGGGGGCGGAAGCTTTCTTT. Amino acids: CSVAVQGAEAFF.

This clone occurred a few times. The V gene is TRBV19, the J gene TRBJ1-5; a possible D gene is TRBD1 (5 bases). The CDR3 loop spans 17 amino acids. Trimming left V 3 bases short and J 0 bases short, with 15 bases between. Germline V gene data show CDR1 as LNHDA and CDR2 as SQIVND (reference sequence). The CDR3 region has the DNA TGTGCCAGTAGTATTACCAAGGGGTCCCATAGCAATCAGCCCCAGCATTTT. It codes for CASSITKGSHSNQPQHF.

The rearrangement uses TRBV7-2 and TRBJ1-2; possible D gene TRBD1, 5 bases. Germline values: CDR1 SGHTA, CDR2 FQGNSA. The CDR3 consists of 14 residues. V was clipped by 1 base and J by 7 bases, with 13 bases between them. CDR3 DNA sequence: TGTGCCAGCAGCTTAGATCCAGGGTGGTCTGGCTACACCTTC. Protein sequence: CASSLDPGWSGYTF.

J is TRBJ2-3 and V is TRBV6-5; 7 positions agree with TRBD2. Germline V gene sequence: CDR1 MNHEY, CDR2 SVGAGI. V gave up 11 bases and J gave up 5 bases; unmatched junction bases: 16. The CDR3 is 15 amino acids. CDR3 nucleotide sequence: TGTGCCGTCAAGGTTAGACGGGCGGGAGAAGATACGCAGTATTTT. It translates to CAVKVRRAGEDTQYF.

CDR3 coding DNA: TGCGCCAGCAGCTCGGGACTAGCGGAAGAGACCCAGTACTTC. It specifies CASSSGLAEETQYF. The chain has TRBV5-1 and TRBJ2-5; 11 nucleotides match TRBD2. Trimming cost V 3 bases and J 3 bases; bases outside gene matches: 1. CDR3 size: 14 residues. The germline V gene has CDR1 SGHRS and CDR2 YFSETQ.

The rearrangement joins TRBV6-1 to TRBJ2-5, with D unresolved. The end of the DNA fits TRBJ2-7 better, so the J call may be wrong. Germline CDR1 reads MNHNS; CDR2 reads SASEGT. The CDR3 is made up of 14 amino acids. As DNA, the CDR3 is TGTGCCAGCAGTGAGAGACACCCTACCTACGAGCAGTACTTC. Translating gives CASSERHPTYEQYF.

The chain links TRBV11-2 to TRBJ2-1, with 14 positions matching TRBD2. V lost 5 bases, J lost 5 bases, and 2 bases stayed unmatched. Germline-derived CDR1 and CDR2 are SGHAT and FQNNGV. The CDR3 is 15 residues long. CDR3 nucleotide sequence: TGTGCCAGCAGCCGGGGACTAGCGGGAGACAATGAGCAGTTCTTC. This gives the protein CASSRGLAGDNEQFF.

This clone was seen a single time. The sample has other DNA sequences that encode this CDR3 too. The genes are TRBV30 and TRBJ1-1; 10 nucleotides align to TRBD1. This CDR3 has 12 amino acids. J was trimmed by 2 bases and V by 8 bases; bases with no gene match: 2. Germline values: CDR1 GTSNPN, CDR2 SVGIG (reference sequence). The CDR3 DNA follows: TGTGCCAGGACAGGGGGTAACACTGAAGCTTTCTTT. It yields the protein CARTGGNTEAFF.

V and J are TRBV6-1 and TRBJ2-5; D remains ambiguous. CDR1 and CDR2 (germline): MNHNS, SASEGT. This CDR3 spans 14 amino acids. V lost 4 bases and J lost 2, with 11 bases in between. CDR3 in amino acids: CASSGSGRQETQYF. The CDR3 DNA reads TGTGCCAGCAGTGGAAGTGGCAGGCAAGAGACCCAGTACTTC.

The gene calls are TRBV7-9 and TRBJ2-2; TRBD2 matches at 8 bases. The CDR3 is 17 residues long. Losses at the gene ends were 10 bases for V and 2 bases for J; bases not matched to a gene: 15. Germline V gene lookup returns CDR1 SEHNR and CDR2 FQNEAQ (reference sequence). In DNA, the CDR3 is TGTGCCATCACGCGGGGGGCAGGCGACATTAACACCGGGGAGCTGTTTTTT. Its translation is CAITRGAGDINTGELFF. The variable domain in full, with the rest retrieved from reference TRBV7-9 and TRBJ2-2, is DTGVSQNPRHKITKRGQNVTFRCDPISEHNRLYWYRQTLGQGPEFLTYFQNEAQLEKSRLLSDRFSAERPKGSFSTLEIQRTEQGDSAMYLCAITRGAGDINTGELFFGEGSRLTVL.

The chain couples TRBV10-3 to TRBJ1-4; the D gene is possibly TRBD1 (5 bases). There are 15 residues in the CDR3. V gave up 7 bases and J gave up 3 bases, with 15 bases separating them. In germline, CDR1 is ENHRY, CDR2 SYGVKD. As DNA, the CDR3 is TGTGCCATCAAAGGGGAACTCTCGGCTAATGAAAAACTGTTTTTT. The encoded protein is CAIKGELSANEKLFF.

This chain joins TRBV27 and TRBJ1-2; TRBD1 is a possible D gene (6 bases). The CDR3 length is 13 residues. V lost 3 bases and J lost 8, with 13 bases in between. Per germline, CDR1 MNHEY and CDR2 SMNVEV (reference sequence). The DNA for the CDR3 is TGTGCCAGCAGTTTGATAGGGACATGCGGCTACACCTTC. This gives the protein CASSLIGTCGYTF.

The CDR3 DNA reads as TGTGCCAGCAGCGTAGCGCCCGGAGCTTCTAGCGGGGGCACAGATACGCAGTATTTT. Translated, it gives CASSVAPGASSGGTDTQYF. This rearrangement joins TRBV9 to TRBJ2-3; TRBD2 matches 9 bases. The CDR3 runs to 19 residues. Germline CDR1 reads SGDLS; CDR2 reads YYNGEE. Losses at the gene ends were 0 bases for V and 1 base for J; bases not matched to a gene: 12.

V is TRBV12-5 and J is TRBJ1-2; D unresolved. The V end lost 5 bases, the J end lost 0 bases, and 13 bases lay between the germline ends. The CDR3 runs 15 residues. Germline CDR1 reads LGHNT; CDR2 reads FRNRAP. CDR3 sequence reads: CASGPVRSANYGYTF. CDR3 DNA sequence: TGTGCTAGTGGTCCGGTGAGGAGTGCTAACTATGGCTACACCTTC.

This clone was counted between two and nine times. The CDR3 here is CASSPTSGGVYYF. In nucleotides, the CDR3 is TGCGCCAGCAGCCCGACTAGCGGGGGGGTTTATTACTTC. The chain combines TRBV5-1 with TRBJ2-5; TRBD2 matches 14 bases. Germline V CDR1 and CDR2: SGHRS, YFSETQ. Trimming took 4 bases from V and 14 from J; bases not matched to a gene: 7. This CDR3 has 13 amino acids. Variable domain in full (rest from reference TRBV5-1 and TRBJ2-5): KAGVTQTPRYLIKTRGQQVTLSCSPISGHRSVSWYQQTPGQGLQFLFEYFSETQRNKGNFPGRFSGRQFSNSRSEMNVSTLELGDSALYLCASSPTSGGVYYFGPGTRLLVL.

CDR3 nucleotides: TGTGCCAGCAGTCCCCCCAGGGATGATAACACTGAAGCTTTCTTT. Amino acid sequence: CASSPPRDDNTEAFF. The chain couples TRBV25-1 to TRBJ1-1; weak D call: TRBD1 (5 bases). Between the trimmed V and J ends, which lost 5 bases and 2 bases, there was a span of 15 bases. The CDR3 length is 15 residues. Germline V CDR1 and CDR2: MGHDK, SYGVNS.

CDR3 in DNA: TGTGCCAGCAGTGAGCCGACAGGGGGATTCGGTGAGCAGTTCTTC. Residues: CASSEPTGGFGEQFF. The chain has TRBV6-1 and TRBJ2-1; 9 bases are shared with TRBD1. Germline-derived CDR1 and CDR2 are MNHNS and SASEGT. The CDR3 is 15 amino acids. After removal of 3 bases from V and 9 bases from J, the junction contained 9 bases not matched to a gene.

The rearrangement joins TRBV5-1 to TRBJ2-2; D perhaps matches TRBD2 (6 bases). The CDR3 has 16 residues. V dropped 4 bases and J dropped 1 base, with 14 bases sitting between them. The germline V gene has CDR1 SGHRS and CDR2 YFSETQ. The CDR3 DNA is TGCGCCAGCAGCCCCCGGCGAGCGGGGAACACCGGGGAGCTGTTTTTT. Translation gives CASSPRRAGNTGELFF. The variable domain in full, with the rest retrieved from reference TRBV5-1 and TRBJ2-2, is KAGVTQTPRYLIKTRGQQVTLSCSPISGHRSVSWYQQTPGQGLQFLFEYFSETQRNKGNFPGRFSGRQFSNSRSEMNVSTLELGDSALYLCASSPRRAGNTGELFFGEGSRLTVL.

Here the CDR3 DNA reads TGCGCCAGCAGCCTGTCCACGGTAGATACGCAGTATTTT. Protein: CASSLSTVDTQYF. The V call is TRBV5-1, the J call TRBJ2-3, with unresolved D. The V gene lost 4 bases and the J gene lost 5 bases, with 11 bases spanning the gap. This CDR3 spans 13 amino acids. Germline V gives CDR1 SGHRS, CDR2 YFSETQ.

This clone was counted a single time. The genes are TRBV9 and TRBJ2-2; TRBD2 is a possible D gene (6 bases). CDR3 length equals 17 residues. Germline lookup yields CDR1 SGDLS and CDR2 YYNGEE. V dropped 0 bases and J dropped 1 base, with 13 bases sitting between them. This CDR3 is CASSVGPGGRNTGELFF. The CDR3 DNA is TGTGCCAGCAGCGTAGGTCCCGGGGGACGGAACACCGGGGAGCTGTTTTTT.

J is TRBJ1-2 and V is TRBV5-4; D is ambiguous. The CDR3 covers 13 residues. Germline-derived CDR1 and CDR2 are SGHNT and YYREEE (reference sequence). V was cut by 2 bases and J by 0 bases, with 5 bases left in between. In DNA form, the CDR3 reads TGTGCCAGCAGCTTAATCGCTAACTATGGCTACACCTTC. Protein: CASSLIANYGYTF.

The CDR3 region is CASSIGYQGNQPQHF. The CDR3, as DNA: TGTGCCAGTAGTATAGGGTATCAGGGGAATCAGCCCCAGCATTTT. The gene calls are TRBV19 and TRBJ1-5; a possible D gene is TRBD1 (6 bases). The V and J ends lost 1 base and 4 bases respectively, with 11 bases between them. The CDR3 spans 15 residues. Germline CDR1 reads LNHDA; CDR2 reads SQIVND (reference sequence).

The V gene is TRBV30, the J gene TRBJ1-3; D remains unclear. This CDR3 spans 12 amino acids. Germline CDR1 and CDR2: GTSNPN and SVGIG (reference sequence). The germline V and J ends were trimmed by 1 base and 2 bases, with 3 bases remaining between them. Written as DNA, the CDR3 is TGTGCCTGGAGTGGAGCTGGAAACACCATATATTTT. Its protein is CAWSGAGNTIYF.